This T cell receptor (beta chain) was documented in a study of blood T cell repertoires in COVID-19 (dated by TCRdb to 2020 to 2022). With regard to the full study: Collaborator samples came from the United States, Italy and Spain and covered acute and convalescent phases of COVID-19. The samples were drawn from two sources: the first 160 participants of the ongoing ImmuneRACE study, and about 1,300 subjects contributed by 6 global collaborators. Where HLA class I and class II types were available, the types were taken from metadata supplied by the sample provider, not from assay-based typing. Subjects who had been exposed to COVID-19, were actively infected with it, or had recovered from it provided the deeply sampled blood TCRbeta repertoires that made up the dataset. The prospective study material was composed of cDNA or gDNA derived from T cells, B-cell-depleted T cells, or PBMCs. The repertoires were made available in a free public database intended to serve as a resource for research on the immune response to SARS-CoV-2. The sample metadata nearly always contained a de-identified subject ID, COVID-19 status, age in years and sex. The paper as a whole reports these results and caveats: The amount of clinical and demographic metadata varied by source and participant and was provided uncurated.

Notes on this clone: Its antigen target is currently unknown. No base quality values were provided; no much bigger clone lies one nucleotide off.

Participants in the prospective study were enrolled through a virtual design, were aged roughly 18 to 100 years, and lived in approximately 25 United States geographic areas. In the prospective study, cohorts were assigned on the basis of participant-reported clinical history obtained from a screening survey and a study questionnaire. For ImmuneRACE Cohort 3, a participant was defined as recovered based on two consecutive negative NP/OP PCR tests, clearance by a healthcare professional, or resolution of symptoms. Mobile phlebotomists in the prospective study collected whole blood, serum and a nasopharyngeal or oropharyngeal swab from every participant. Participants in the prospective study had the option to provide additional blood draws and questionnaires over an approximately 2-month period. Blood samples from the prospective study were shipped frozen or at room temperature prior to DNA extraction.

TCRbeta CDR3 regions were amplified from genomic DNA using the immunoSEQ Assay, a bias-controlled multiplex PCR. The authors' pipeline ran thus. Nucleated cell counts per sample were estimated from amplification of reference gene primers within the assay. Sequence reads were collapsed and filtered to measure the absolute abundance of every unique TCRbeta CDR3 rearrangement. For each sample, productive Simpson clonality was calculated by taking the square root of Simpson's diversity index across productive rearrangements. TCRdb limited this immuneACCESS table to in-frame rearrangements with V and J called. A share of clones is missing; checked studies link under half to unresolved V genes, and the rest is unexplained. The V and J calls and clone size were taken over from that table, and D and trimming were inferred from the DNA. This sample gives more than 150,000 clones in total; roughly 82% of them show up just once. The leading ten clones occupy around 11% of the sample.

V was cut back by 8 bases and J by 3 bases, leaving a gap of 13 bases between them. There are 14 amino acids in the CDR3, from cysteine to phenylalanine inclusive. Just CDR3 DNA is preserved here, 42 bases in frame from base 1. The CDR1 and CDR2 encoded by the germline V gene (reference sequence) are SEHNR and FQNEAQ. This chain joins TRBV7-9 to TRBJ1-4, with the D gene not clear enough to name. The origin of this receptor is a man in his forties or fifties who had recovered from COVID-19. The material sequenced was PBMCs or T cells enriched from blood (not recorded which). The DNA sequence is given as TGTGCCAGCGGGAAGAGGGAGTCTAATGAAAAACTGTTTTTT. It specifies CASGKRESNEKLFF.